A selection of T cell receptor beta chains follows, all from one sample in a study of T cell repertoires in ileal Crohn's disease. Produced via immunoSEQ multiplex PCR; TCRdb's table is partial and in-frame only. The table includes nearly 5,000 clones, roughly 80% detected once. Sequencing was performed on ileal tissue. The receptors here all came from an adult with Crohn's disease. Both conserved end residues are part of each CDR3. The D gene is left open where the match is weak. Expanded clones get a size class; other rows say once, few or many, or leave the size out.

d_call,clone_size,j_call,v_call,cdr3_aa,cdr3_nt
.,.,TRBJ2-7,TRBV7-3,CASSSQEGVGEQYF,TGTGCCAGCAGCTCTCAGGAAGGGGTGGGCGAGCAGTACTTC
TRBD1,.,TRBJ1-6,TRBV19,CASSTWTGVVSPLHF,TGTGCCAGTAGTACCTGGACAGGGGTGGTTTCACCCCTCCACTTT
TRBD1,.,TRBJ1-2,TRBV11-2,CASSPQAGQGGYTF,TGTGCCAGCAGCCCCCAAGCCGGACAGGGGGGCTACACCTTC
.,.,TRBJ1-2,TRBV27,CASSPTKTGNYGYTF,TGTGCCAGCAGCCCCACCAAGACAGGAAACTATGGCTACACCTTC
.,.,TRBJ1-5,TRBV28,CASIESRGYQPQHF,TGTGCCAGCATCGAAAGCAGGGGTTACCAGCCCCAGCATTTT
TRBD1,once,TRBJ1-6,TRBV7-9,CASSFEQGYPSPLHF,TGTGCCAGCAGCTTCGAACAGGGGTATCCTTCACCCCTCCACTTT
TRBD1,.,TRBJ1-4,TRBV7-9,CASSTRTGGREKLFF,TGTGCCAGCAGCACCCGGACAGGGGGTAGAGAAAAACTGTTTTTT
.,.,TRBJ2-7,TRBV19,CASRASLDKTAKEQYF,TGTGCCAGTAGGGCCTCGCTTGACAAGACCGCTAAGGAGCAGTACTTC
TRBD1,.,TRBJ2-7,TRBV5-5,CASSSVTGGFSYEQYF,TGTGCCAGCAGCTCGGTTACAGGGGGTTTCTCCTACGAGCAGTACTTC
TRBD1,.,TRBJ1-5,TRBV29-1,CSVSTGDEAQHF,TGCAGCGTTTCGACAGGGGACGAGGCCCAGCATTTT
.,.,TRBJ1-2,TRBV11-2,CASSLDQRGSGYTF,TGTGCCAGCAGCTTAGATCAGCGGGGATCCGGCTACACCTTC
TRBD2,.,TRBJ2-3,TRBV6-4,CASSAGTSTDTQYF,TGTGCCAGCAGCGCCGGGACTAGCACTGATACGCAGTATTTT
.,.,TRBJ1-3,TRBV14,CASSPRGGDSGNTIYF,TGTGCCAGCAGCCCCCGAGGTGGCGACTCTGGAAACACCATATATTTT
TRBD2,.,TRBJ2-7,TRBV6-6,CASSYSRAGDSYEQYF,TGTGCCAGCAGTTACTCCCGGGCGGGGGATTCCTACGAGCAGTACTTC
.,.,TRBJ1-5,TRBV19,CASSSGQTSLYSNQPQHF,TGTGCCAGTAGTTCCGGACAGACAAGCTTATATAGCAATCAGCCCCAGCATTTT
.,.,TRBJ1-2,TRBV6-1,CASSSSAGESYGYTF,TGTGCCAGCAGTTCTTCAGCGGGGGAATCTTATGGCTACACCTTC
TRBD2,once,TRBJ2-2,TRBV7-3,CASSLTPPLAGGSGELFF,TGTGCCAGCAGCTTAACGCCCCCACTAGCGGGGGGGTCCGGGGAGCTGTTTTTT
TRBD1,once,TRBJ1-4,TRBV28,CASSTSDRGFEKLFF,TGTGCCAGCAGTACCAGCGACAGGGGGTTTGAAAAACTGTTTTTT